The rows below give T cell receptor beta chains drawn from one sample of a study of T cells in Graves' hyperthyroidism and ophthalmopathy. Each CDR3 protein is one row after TCRdb ran MiXCR on the multiplex PCR reads. The repertoire includes about 49,000 distinct CDR3 sequences, approximately 58% of them detected once, and under 35% sits in the top ten. Sequencing was carried out using peripheral blood or thyroid tissue (not recorded which). The receptors come from a man between 18 and 35 years old with Graves' hyperthyroidism. Each CDR3 is given with its conserved first and last residue.

V: TRBV5-1; length: 18; CDR3: CASSPSARTGSLFYEQYF
V: TRBV7-2; length: 14; CDR3: CASSLTGGIYGYTF
V: TRBV7-9; length: 16; CDR3: CASSRGTGGDDTEAFF
V: TRBV14; length: 15; CDR3: CASSQGWTANYEQYF
V: TRBV28; length: 14; CDR3: CASSLAGANSPLHF
V: TRBV18; length: 15; CDR3: CASSPRRQNTGELFF
V: TRBV20-1; length: 16; CDR3: CSARLADRGREETQYF
V: TRBV2; length: 14; CDR3: CASTRGANNYGYTF
V: TRBV30; length: 14; CDR3: CAWSTRRSNEKLFF
V: TRBV20-1; length: 12; CDR3: CSARKGDETQYF
V: TRBV9; length: 12; CDR3: CASSATHDTQYF
V: TRBV29-1; length: 12; CDR3: CSARHGNEKLFF
V: TRBV20-1; length: 13; CDR3: CSADTGGLETQYF
V: TRBV6-6; length: 13; CDR3: CASSYLSSYEQYF
V: TRBV10-3; length: 11; CDR3: CAISVQNTIYF
V: TRBV6-4; length: 15; CDR3: CASRTGTRYQETQYF
V: TRBV27; length: 12; CDR3: CASSFTRSPLHF
V: TRBV29-1; length: 13; CDR3: CSVAGGGKFEAFF
V: TRBV10-2; length: 13; CDR3: CASSEGGRAGYTF
V: TRBV7-9; length: 15; CDR3: CASSLGAASGNTIYF
V: TRBV12-3/TRBV12-4; length: 13; CDR3: CASSSGQGIVQHF
V: TRBV6-1; length: 14; CDR3: CASSDARRIYGYTF
V: TRBV15; length: 14; CDR3: CATSSLSPHQPQHF
V: TRBV5-1; length: 16; CDR3: CASSPPGGQGKTEAFF
V: TRBV19; length: 15; CDR3: CASSIRRQGSYGYTF
V: TRBV7-2; length: 14; CDR3: CASSLGQGRYEQYF
V: TRBV6-9; length: 13; CDR3: CASSDFEKVRAFF
V: TRBV27; length: 15; CDR3: CASSLGLWGTGELFF
V: TRBV7-6; length: 13; CDR3: CASSLGPPGEQYF
V: TRBV7-6; length: 14; CDR3: CASGSGPTDEKLFF
V: TRBV5-1; length: 14; CDR3: CASSLRAGAYEQYF
V: TRBV7-9; length: 14; CDR3: CASSSPGWSHDYTF